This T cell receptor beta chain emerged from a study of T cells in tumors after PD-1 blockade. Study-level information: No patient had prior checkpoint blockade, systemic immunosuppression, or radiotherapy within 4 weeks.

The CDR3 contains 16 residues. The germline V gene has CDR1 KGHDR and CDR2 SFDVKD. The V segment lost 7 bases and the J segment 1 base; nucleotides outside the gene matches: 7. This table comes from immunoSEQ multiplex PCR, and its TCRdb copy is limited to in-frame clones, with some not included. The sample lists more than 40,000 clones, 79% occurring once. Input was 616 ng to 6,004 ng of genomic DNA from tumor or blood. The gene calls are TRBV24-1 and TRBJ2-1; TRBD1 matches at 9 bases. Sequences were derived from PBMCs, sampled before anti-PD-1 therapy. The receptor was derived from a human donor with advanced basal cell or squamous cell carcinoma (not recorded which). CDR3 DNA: TGTGCCACCAGGGACGGACAGGGGCCTTCCTACAATGAGCAGTTCTTC. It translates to CATRDGQGPSYNEQFF.